Presented here are 17 T cell receptor beta chains from one specimen sequenced in a study of blood T cell repertoires in COVID-19. Data came from immunoSEQ multiplex PCR; TCRdb stores just in-frame clones and leaves some out. The sample records some 350,000 clones, 85% to 90% being singletons. The sequenced material came from peripheral blood. All receptors derive from a human donor in a cohort sampled during active COVID-19.

This sequence joins TRBV5-1 and TRBJ2-1; 7 bases align to TRBD2. The V gene's germline CDR1 is SGHRS and CDR2 YFSETQ. Germline trimming cut 4 bases from V and 2 bases from J; bases unmatched to any gene: 6. CDR3 length: 15 residues. The CDR3, as DNA: TGCGCCAGCAGCCTACTAGCGCCAACCTACAATGAGCAGTTCTTC. Protein: CASSLLAPTYNEQFF.

This chain joins TRBV19 and TRBJ2-5; D remains ambiguous. Trimming shortened V by 0 bases and J by 5 bases, and 7 bases separated the two germline ends. Germline V gene data show CDR1 as LNHDA and CDR2 as SQIVND (reference sequence). The CDR3 runs 13 residues. CDR3 DNA sequence: TGTGCCAGTAGTATAGATTCTTTGGAGACCCAGTACTTC. It codes for CASSIDSLETQYF.

CDR3 residues: CASRDNTGPYEQYF. CDR3 in DNA: TGTGCCAGCAGAGATAATACAGGGCCCTACGAGCAGTACTTC. V and J are TRBV6-6 and TRBJ2-7; D is possibly TRBD1 (6 bases). This CDR3 comprises 14 residues. The V end was cut by 6 bases, the J end by 2 bases, with 14 bases between. Germline loops: CDR1 MNHNY, CDR2 SVGAGI (reference sequence).

The chain uses TRBV28 and TRBJ1-1; TRBD1 agrees at 8 bases. Trimming at V came to 6 bases and at J to 0 bases, leaving 21 bases not matched to a gene. Per germline, CDR1 MDHEN and CDR2 SYDVKM. The CDR3 totals 20 residues. Written as DNA, the CDR3 is TGTGCCAGCAGCCTTATGACCCCGGGGACAGGTATTCGTATGAACACTGAAGCTTTCTTT. Translation gives CASSLMTPGTGIRMNTEAFF.

The chain employs TRBV3-1 (or the pseudogene TRBV3-2) and TRBJ2-5; no firm D call. Trimming pared 2 bases from V and 5 bases from J, leaving 6 bases between. CDR3 length: 12 residues. CDR1 is LGHDT, CDR2 YNNKEL, per germline (reference sequence). The CDR3 DNA is TGTGCCAGCAGCCAATACTGGGAGACCCAGTACTTC. Amino acid sequence: CASSQYWETQYF.

This clone was detected only once. The rearrangement uses TRBV18 and TRBJ2-7, with TRBD2 matching over 9 bases. The germline V gene has CDR1 KGHSH and CDR2 LQKENI. J was trimmed by 4 bases and V by 6 bases; bases with no gene match: 4. The CDR3 runs 13 residues. CDR3 in amino acids: CASSLTSGYEQYF. The CDR3 DNA sequence: TGTGCCAGCTCCCTTACTAGCGGGTACGAGCAGTACTTC.

This clone was detected only once. This rearrangement joins TRBV6-1 to TRBJ2-1; 11 bases agree with TRBD1. Germline V gives CDR1 MNHNS, CDR2 SASEGT. The CDR3 has 16 residues. Trimming took 4 bases from V and 8 from J; bases not matched to a gene: 10. The CDR3 DNA follows: TGTGCCAGCAGTGTCCCGCCGGGACAGGGGGTCCATGAGCAGTTCTTC. Translating it yields CASSVPPGQGVHEQFF.

This chain uses TRBV15 with TRBJ2-5; 7 bases fit TRBD1. The germline CDR1 and CDR2 sequences are LNHNV and YYDKDF (reference sequence). J was trimmed by 7 bases and V by 0 bases; bases with no gene match: 17. This CDR3 has 18 amino acids. The CDR3 reads CATSRDRGTALEKGTQYF. In nucleotides, the CDR3 is TGTGCCACCAGCAGAGATCGTGGGACAGCGCTCGAAAAAGGGACCCAGTACTTC.

In DNA, the CDR3 is TGTGCCAGCAGCTTATCCGTGACTAGCGGGGGTTCCTACGAGCAGTACTTC. Translating it yields CASSLSVTSGGSYEQYF. The V call is TRBV7-8, the J call TRBJ2-7; 12 bases align to TRBD2. The CDR3 spans 17 residues. Germline values: CDR1 SGHVS, CDR2 FQNEAQ. With 2 bases clipped from V and 1 base from J, the junction kept 6 bases outside the gene matches.

The chain combines TRBV7-2 with TRBJ1-6; 7 nucleotides match TRBD1. With 5 bases clipped from V and 8 bases from J, the junction kept 9 bases outside the gene matches. The CDR3 is 15 amino acids. Germline V CDR1 and CDR2: SGHTA, FQGNSA. The CDR3 spells CASSLRQGEDSPLHF. CDR3 DNA sequence: TGTGCCAGCAGCCTCAGACAGGGAGAGGATTCACCCCTCCACTTT.

The V call is TRBV7-3, the J call TRBJ2-2; TRBD2 agrees at 7 bases. This CDR3 spans 14 amino acids. Losses at the gene ends were 1 base for V and 6 bases for J; bases not matched to a gene: 2. Germline CDR1 SGHTA, CDR2 FQGTGA. CDR3 sequence (DNA): TGTGCCAGCAGCTTAAAACGGGAGGCCGGGGAGCTGTTTTTT. Its translation is CASSLKREAGELFF.

V gene TRBV5-8 combines with J gene TRBJ2-7, with D maybe TRBD1 (6 bases). The ends were cut back, 2 bases at V and 5 bases at J, with 20 bases in the middle. Germline values: CDR1 SGHTS, CDR2 YDEGEE. The length of the CDR3 is 16 residues. CDR3 bases: TGTGCCAGCAGCTTCTTCTCCGGGACACGGGCAAACGAGCAGTACTTC. Residues: CASSFFSGTRANEQYF.

This chain uses TRBV5-1 with TRBJ2-5, with 8 nucleotides matching TRBD2. The germline CDR1 and CDR2 sequences are SGHRS and YFSETQ. The CDR3 totals 15 residues. The J segment lost 3 bases and the V segment lost 2 bases, leaving 6 bases of the junction unmatched. As DNA, the CDR3 is TGCGCCAGCAGCTTAGGGACTAGTGTTGAAGAGACCCAGTACTTC. Translation: CASSLGTSVEETQYF.

This clone was counted once. The chain links TRBV7-8 to TRBJ2-7, with a possible D match to TRBD1 (6 bases). V gave up 5 bases and J gave up 6 bases, with 11 bases separating them. This CDR3 comprises 12 residues. Germline loops: CDR1 SGHVS, CDR2 FQNEAQ. CDR3 loop: CASSPTGSEQYF. The CDR3 DNA is TGTGCCAGCAGCCCGACAGGCAGCGAGCAGTACTTC.

The rearrangement uses TRBV19 and TRBJ2-2; the match to TRBD2 covers 7 bases. Looked up from germline, CDR1 is LNHDA and CDR2 is SQIVND (reference sequence). The CDR3 has 15 residues. V gave up 1 base and J gave up 5 bases; unmatched junction bases: 4. In DNA form, the CDR3 reads TGTGCCAGTAGTATAGGAACTAGCGCGACCGGGGAGCTGTTTTTT. Translated, it gives CASSIGTSATGELFF.

The rearrangement uses TRBV27 and TRBJ2-5, with TRBD2 matching 9 bases. CDR3 length: 18 amino acids. In germline, CDR1 is MNHEY, CDR2 SMNVEV (reference sequence). Trimming took 3 bases from V and 5 from J; bases not matched to a gene: 16. DNA for the CDR3: TGTGCCAGCAGTTTGGGTCCCCCAGCGGGAGGTTCGGGGGAGACCCAGTACTTC. This gives the protein CASSLGPPAGGSGETQYF.

This clone has more than one count but fewer than ten. J is TRBJ2-7 and V is TRBV28; D may be TRBD1 (6 bases). The CDR3 is made up of 15 amino acids. Trimming took off 6 bases at V and 0 bases at J, with 15 bases between the two ends. Germline CDR1 and CDR2: MDHEN and SYDVKM. The CDR3 is CASSLDRWSSYEQYF. The CDR3 bases are TGTGCCAGCAGCCTAGACAGGTGGAGCTCCTACGAGCAGTACTTC.